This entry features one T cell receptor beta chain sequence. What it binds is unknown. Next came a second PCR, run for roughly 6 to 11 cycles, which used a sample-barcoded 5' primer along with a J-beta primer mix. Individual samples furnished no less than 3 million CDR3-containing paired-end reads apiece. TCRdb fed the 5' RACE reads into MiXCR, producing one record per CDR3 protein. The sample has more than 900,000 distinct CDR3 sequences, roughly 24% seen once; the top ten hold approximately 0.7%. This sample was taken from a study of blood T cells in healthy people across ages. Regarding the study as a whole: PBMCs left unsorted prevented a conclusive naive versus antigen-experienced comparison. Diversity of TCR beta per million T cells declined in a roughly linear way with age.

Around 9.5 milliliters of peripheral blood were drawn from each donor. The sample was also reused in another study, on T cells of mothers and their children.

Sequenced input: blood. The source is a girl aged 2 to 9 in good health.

This chain's CDR3 is CASSDAGKVYNEQFF. CDR3 bases: TGTGCCAGCAGTGATGCAGGGAAGGTCTACAATGAGCAGTTCTTC. The chain recombines TRBV2 with TRBJ2-5; tentatively, D is TRBD1 (5 bases). TRBJ2-1 explains the end of the DNA better; the J call may be wrong. Germline V CDR1 and CDR2: SNHLY, FYNNEI. The CDR3 covers 15 residues.